The 2 T cell receptor beta chains below all came from one sample that was sequenced in a study of blood T cell repertoires in COVID-19. This table comes from immunoSEQ multiplex PCR, and its TCRdb copy is limited to in-frame clones, with some not included. The sample holds 200,000 to 250,000 clones; about 84% are singletons and the top ten take approximately 1.8%. The sample consisted of PBMCs or T cells enriched from blood (not recorded which). These receptors originate from a man in his sixties who had recovered from COVID-19.

CDR3 in DNA: TGCGCCAGCAGCTTGGGACAGGGCAAAGTGGAGCAGTTCTTC. Translating gives CASSLGQGKVEQFF. The V call is TRBV5-1, the J call TRBJ2-1; 7 bases line up with TRBD1. The CDR3 length is 14 residues. V was pared by 0 bases and J by 10 bases, with 7 bases of the junction left unmatched. Germline loops: CDR1 SGHRS, CDR2 YFSETQ.

The CDR3 sequence: CASSPTGVDYEQYF. CDR3 sequence (DNA): TGTGCCAGCTCGCCGACAGGGGTAGACTACGAGCAGTACTTC. The chain has TRBV18 and TRBJ2-7, with TRBD1 matching over 8 bases. The germline gives CDR1 KGHSH, CDR2 LQKENI. The CDR3 runs to 14 residues. V shed 6 bases, J shed 3 bases, and the junction held 7 bases outside the gene matches.